A selection of T cell receptor beta chains follows, all from one sample in a study of cytomegalovirus exposure and HLA in healthy donors. Assay: immunoSEQ multiplex PCR; the TCRdb copy retains only in-frame clones and omits some. The table has roughly 170,000 clones, about 80% seen once. Sequencing was performed on PBMCs. The receptors here all came from a woman aged 18 to 35 in good health and CMV-seropositive. The CDR3 runs from the conserved cysteine through the conserved F or W. Each record gives: V gene, J gene, clone size, D gene, CDR3 DNA, CDR3 protein. D genes are given only for firm matches. The size of a clone is reported for some rows only, either as once, few or many, or as a class for expanded clones.

V: TRBV6-6; J: TRBJ2-7; size: NA; D: NA; DNA: TGTGCCAGCAGCTCTTTTCAGGGTGACGAGCAGTACTTC; CDR3: CASSSFQGDEQYF
V: TRBV2; J: TRBJ2-7; size: once; D: NA; DNA: TGTGCCAGCGGGGGGGGCCGAGGTGCGGGGCGCTACGAGCAGTACTTC; CDR3: CASGGGRGAGRYEQYF
V: TRBV2; J: TRBJ2-5; size: NA; D: TRBD1; DNA: TGTGCCAGCCTGGGACAGGGGGCAGGGGAGACCCAGTACTTC; CDR3: CASLGQGAGETQYF
V: TRBV19; J: TRBJ1-4; size: NA; D: TRBD1; DNA: TGTGCCAGTAGTACGGACAGGCTGGGGAATGAAAAACTGTTTTTT; CDR3: CASSTDRLGNEKLFF
V: TRBV5-8; J: TRBJ1-5; size: NA; D: NA; DNA: TGTGCCAGCAGCTGGAACGGCAGGGCGAGCCGCAATCAGCCCCAGCATTTT; CDR3: CASSWNGRASRNQPQHF
V: TRBV6-6; J: TRBJ1-1; size: NA; D: NA; DNA: TGTGCCAGCAGTTACAACCAGGGGTCGAACACTGAAGCTTTCTTT; CDR3: CASSYNQGSNTEAFF
V: TRBV7-2; J: TRBJ1-1; size: NA; D: TRBD1; DNA: TGTGCCAGCAGCTTAGCGACAGGGGCGAACACTGAAGCTTTCTTT; CDR3: CASSLATGANTEAFF
V: TRBV9; J: TRBJ1-6; size: NA; D: NA; DNA: TGTGCCAGCAGCGTAGTGGCAGGGGTTCATTCACCCCTCCACTTT; CDR3: CASSVVAGVHSPLHF
V: TRBV6-5; J: TRBJ2-3; size: NA; D: NA; DNA: TGTGCCAGCAGTTACCAGGGCAACACAGATACGCAGTATTTT; CDR3: CASSYQGNTDTQYF
V: TRBV2; J: TRBJ2-3; size: NA; D: TRBD2; DNA: TGTGCCAGCAGACCCGACGGGGGGAGAGATACGCAGTATTTT; CDR3: CASRPDGGRDTQYF
V: TRBV6-1; J: TRBJ1-5; size: NA; D: NA; DNA: TGTGCCAGCACTACGGACCGCAGGGGAAATCAGCCCCAGCATTTT; CDR3: CASTTDRRGNQPQHF
V: TRBV2; J: TRBJ1-5; size: few; D: TRBD1; DNA: TGTGCCAGCAGTCAGGACAGGGGCAATCAGCCCCAGCATTTT; CDR3: CASSQDRGNQPQHF
V: TRBV11-2; J: TRBJ2-5; size: few; D: TRBD2; DNA: TGTGCCAGCAGCTTATCGACGGGAGGACAAGAGACCCAGTACTTC; CDR3: CASSLSTGGQETQYF
V: TRBV18; J: TRBJ2-3; size: NA; D: NA; DNA: TGTGCCAGCTCACCCCCAAGCGGCACAGATACGCAGTATTTT; CDR3: CASSPPSGTDTQYF
V: TRBV11-3; J: TRBJ2-3; size: NA; D: NA; DNA: TGTGCCAGCAGCTTCTCCCGAGGCTCAGATACGCAGTATTTT; CDR3: CASSFSRGSDTQYF
V: TRBV6-1; J: TRBJ1-4; size: NA; D: TRBD1; DNA: TGTGCCAGCAGTGACACGACAGGGTTCGGCGAAAAACTGTTTTTT; CDR3: CASSDTTGFGEKLFF
V: TRBV5-1; J: TRBJ2-5; size: NA; D: TRBD2; DNA: TGCGCCAGCGGTGAGGCGGGGGGCAGAGAGACCCAGTACTTC; CDR3: CASGEAGGRETQYF
V: TRBV5-6; J: TRBJ1-1; size: NA; D: NA; DNA: TGTGCCAGCAGCTTTGTAATGAACACTGAAGCTTTCTTT; CDR3: CASSFVMNTEAFF
V: TRBV7-2; J: TRBJ1-6; size: once; D: NA; DNA: TGTGCCAGCAGCCCATATAATTCACCCCTCCACTTT; CDR3: CASSPYNSPLHF
V: TRBV5-1; J: TRBJ1-1; size: NA; D: NA; DNA: TGCGCCAGCAGCTTGAACAGGGAGAACACTGAAGCTTTCTTT; CDR3: CASSLNRENTEAFF
V: TRBV4-3; J: TRBJ1-1; size: NA; D: NA; DNA: TGCGCCAGCAGCCAAGAGGCGGGGATATCCACTGAAGCTTTCTTT; CDR3: CASSQEAGISTEAFF
V: TRBV7-5; J: TRBJ1-2; size: few; D: NA; DNA: TGTGCCAGAAGCTTGCGGGACAGCGTGTCTGGCTACACCTTC; CDR3: CARSLRDSVSGYTF
V: TRBV7-9; J: TRBJ1-1; size: NA; D: NA; DNA: TGTGCCAGCAGCCCACGCGGTGAGACGAACACTGAAGCTTTCTTT; CDR3: CASSPRGETNTEAFF
V: TRBV5-6; J: TRBJ2-1; size: NA; D: TRBD2; DNA: TGTGCCAGCAGCTTCGGTAGCGGGGCAGATGAGCAGTTCTTC; CDR3: CASSFGSGADEQFF
V: TRBV13; J: TRBJ2-1; size: NA; D: NA; DNA: TGTGCCAGCAGCCACACAGGACGAATTGAAGCTTTCGGCGGCTACAATGAGCAGTTCTTC; CDR3: CASSHTGRIEAFGGYNEQFF
V: TRBV6-1; J: TRBJ1-5; size: NA; D: TRBD1; DNA: TGTGCCAGCAGTGAGCTGGGACAGGGAATCGATCCCCAGCATTTT; CDR3: CASSELGQGIDPQHF
V: TRBV5-1; J: TRBJ2-5; size: NA; D: TRBD2; DNA: TGCGCCAGCAGCCCCAACAAACTAGCGGGGGGAGAGACCCAGTACTTC; CDR3: CASSPNKLAGGETQYF
V: TRBV7-3; J: TRBJ1-2; size: NA; D: NA; DNA: TGTGCCAGCAGCTTAGGCAGGGACTATGGCTACACCTTC; CDR3: CASSLGRDYGYTF
V: TRBV7-3; J: TRBJ2-7; size: NA; D: NA; DNA: TGTGCCAGTGTAGCCCGTGAGCAGTACTTC; CDR3: CASVAREQYF
V: TRBV19; J: TRBJ1-1; size: once; D: TRBD1; DNA: TGTGCCAGTAATCTACAGGGGGCAGGCACTGAAGCTTTCTTT; CDR3: CASNLQGAGTEAFF
V: TRBV6-5; J: TRBJ1-1; size: NA; D: NA; DNA: TGTGCCAGCAGTTTCTCAACAGGAACCAACACTGAAGCTTTCTTT; CDR3: CASSFSTGTNTEAFF
V: TRBV27; J: TRBJ2-3; size: NA; D: TRBD2; DNA: TGTGCCAGCACGGGGCGGGGGGGCCGGAGTACGCAGTATTTT; CDR3: CASTGRGGRSTQYF
V: TRBV7-9; J: TRBJ2-7; size: NA; D: NA; DNA: TGTGCCAGCAGCTCCATACAGGCACCCGGGGAGCAGTACTTC; CDR3: CASSSIQAPGEQYF
V: TRBV29-1; J: TRBJ2-7; size: NA; D: NA; DNA: TGCAGCGTTGTCGGGGCGCCGGCGGGGCCCTACGAGCAGTACTTC; CDR3: CSVVGAPAGPYEQYF
V: TRBV19; J: TRBJ2-2; size: NA; D: NA; DNA: TGTGCCAGTAATTCAGGGTTCACCGGGGAGCTGTTTTTT; CDR3: CASNSGFTGELFF
V: TRBV6-6; J: TRBJ2-7; size: NA; D: NA; DNA: TGTGCCAGCAACCCCAGGGGGGACACCTTCTACGAGCAGTACTTC; CDR3: CASNPRGDTFYEQYF
V: TRBV19; J: TRBJ2-7; size: once; D: TRBD1; DNA: TGTGCCAGTAGTTCAACCCCCGGGACAGGAGCCTACGAGCAGTACTTC; CDR3: CASSSTPGTGAYEQYF
V: TRBV9; J: TRBJ1-1; size: NA; D: NA; DNA: TGTGCCAGCAGCGCCGGACACCTGGGGAACACTGAAGCTTTCTTT; CDR3: CASSAGHLGNTEAFF
V: TRBV13; J: TRBJ2-5; size: NA; D: NA; DNA: TGTGCCAGCAGCTTAGGGTTAGTCCAAGAGACCCAGTACTTC; CDR3: CASSLGLVQETQYF
V: TRBV7-8; J: TRBJ1-2; size: NA; D: TRBD1; DNA: TGTGCCAGCAGCTTTGTCAGGGGGCGCGGCTACACCTTC; CDR3: CASSFVRGRGYTF
V: TRBV27; J: TRBJ1-1; size: NA; D: NA; DNA: TGTGCCAGCAGCCCTATACTTCAGGGGAACACTGAAGCTTTCTTT; CDR3: CASSPILQGNTEAFF
V: TRBV7-7; J: TRBJ1-3; size: once; D: NA; DNA: TGTGCCAGCAGCCCCGACAGCTCTGGAAACACCATATATTTT; CDR3: CASSPDSSGNTIYF
V: TRBV13; J: TRBJ1-1; size: NA; D: NA; DNA: TGTGCCAGCAGCCACCCCCAAGCTAAACTAGCTTTCTTT; CDR3: CASSHPQAKLAFF
V: TRBV6-6; J: TRBJ1-1; size: NA; D: NA; DNA: TGTGCCAGCAGTAGAACAGCAAATTTGAACACTGAAGCTTTCTTT; CDR3: CASSRTANLNTEAFF
V: TRBV7-6; J: TRBJ1-1; size: NA; D: TRBD1; DNA: TGTGCCAGCAGCACCCGTTACAGGGGATACACTGAAGCTTTCTTT; CDR3: CASSTRYRGYTEAFF
V: TRBV5-1; J: TRBJ1-5; size: once; D: NA; DNA: TGCGCCAGCAGCTTGGCGGCTGGAGATCAGCCCCAGCATTTT; CDR3: CASSLAAGDQPQHF
V: TRBV20-1; J: TRBJ2-3; size: NA; D: NA; DNA: TGCAGTGCTAGGGCCGGGGGGCAGTATTTT; CDR3: CSARAGGQYF
V: TRBV2; J: TRBJ1-2; size: NA; D: NA; DNA: TGTGCCAGCACTAAGGGCCGGGGGAACTATGGCTACACCTTC; CDR3: CASTKGRGNYGYTF
V: TRBV4-1; J: TRBJ1-5; size: NA; D: TRBD1; DNA: TGCGCCAGCGGGGAGGACAGGTATAGCAATCAGCCCCAGCATTTT; CDR3: CASGEDRYSNQPQHF
V: TRBV5-1; J: TRBJ1-1; size: NA; D: NA; DNA: TGCGCCAGCAGCTTGGAAGAGGGAGGTGGCACTGAAGCTTTCTTT; CDR3: CASSLEEGGGTEAFF
V: TRBV6-1; J: TRBJ1-6; size: few; D: NA; DNA: TGTGCCAGCAGTCCCCGCAGGACAGATTCACCCCTCCACTTT; CDR3: CASSPRRTDSPLHF
V: TRBV19; J: TRBJ1-2; size: NA; D: NA; DNA: TGTGCCAGTAGTCAAGACAGGTTGGGCTATGGCTACACCTTC; CDR3: CASSQDRLGYGYTF
V: TRBV18; J: TRBJ2-7; size: NA; D: NA; DNA: TGTGCCAGCTCACCCCGGGGGGCTTACGAGCAGTACTTC; CDR3: CASSPRGAYEQYF
V: TRBV2; J: TRBJ2-1; size: NA; D: NA; DNA: TGTGCCAGCAGGACGGAGCGAAGCTCCTACAATGAGCAGTTCTTC; CDR3: CASRTERSSYNEQFF
V: TRBV5-1; J: TRBJ2-1; size: NA; D: NA; DNA: TGCGCCAGCAGCTTGGGACTTGCCGTATCGGATGAGCAGTTCTTC; CDR3: CASSLGLAVSDEQFF
V: TRBV27; J: TRBJ1-1; size: NA; D: TRBD1; DNA: TGTGCCAGCAGCCGTGACAGGGCCGACACTGAAGCTTTCTTT; CDR3: CASSRDRADTEAFF
V: TRBV9; J: TRBJ2-2; size: NA; D: TRBD2; DNA: TGTGCCAGCAGTCTATCGGGACTAGCGGAGATGACCGGGGAGCTGTTTTTT; CDR3: CASSLSGLAEMTGELFF
V: TRBV6-6; J: TRBJ2-7; size: NA; D: NA; DNA: TGTGCCAGCAGACCCAGGGCGACCTACGAGCAGTACTTC; CDR3: CASRPRATYEQYF
V: TRBV5-1; J: TRBJ2-5; size: once; D: NA; DNA: NA; CDR3: CASSTSGGPLGKETQYF